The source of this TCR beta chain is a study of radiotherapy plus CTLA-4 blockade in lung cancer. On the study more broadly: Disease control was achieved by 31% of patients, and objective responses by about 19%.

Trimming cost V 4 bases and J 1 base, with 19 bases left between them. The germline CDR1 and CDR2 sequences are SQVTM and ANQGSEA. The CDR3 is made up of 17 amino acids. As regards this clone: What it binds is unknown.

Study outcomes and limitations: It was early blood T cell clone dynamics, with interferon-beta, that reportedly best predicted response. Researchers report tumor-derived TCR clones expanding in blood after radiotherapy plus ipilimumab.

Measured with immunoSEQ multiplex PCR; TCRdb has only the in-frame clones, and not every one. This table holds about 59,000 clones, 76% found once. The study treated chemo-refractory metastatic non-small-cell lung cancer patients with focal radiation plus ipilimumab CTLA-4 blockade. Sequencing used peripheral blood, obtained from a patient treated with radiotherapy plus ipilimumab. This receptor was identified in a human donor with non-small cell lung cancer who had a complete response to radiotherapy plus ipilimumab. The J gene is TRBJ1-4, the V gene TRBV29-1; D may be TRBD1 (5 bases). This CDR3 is CSVALGGEEVTNEKLFF. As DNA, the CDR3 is TGCAGCGTTGCCCTGGGAGGGGAGGAGGTAACTAATGAAAAACTGTTTTTT.